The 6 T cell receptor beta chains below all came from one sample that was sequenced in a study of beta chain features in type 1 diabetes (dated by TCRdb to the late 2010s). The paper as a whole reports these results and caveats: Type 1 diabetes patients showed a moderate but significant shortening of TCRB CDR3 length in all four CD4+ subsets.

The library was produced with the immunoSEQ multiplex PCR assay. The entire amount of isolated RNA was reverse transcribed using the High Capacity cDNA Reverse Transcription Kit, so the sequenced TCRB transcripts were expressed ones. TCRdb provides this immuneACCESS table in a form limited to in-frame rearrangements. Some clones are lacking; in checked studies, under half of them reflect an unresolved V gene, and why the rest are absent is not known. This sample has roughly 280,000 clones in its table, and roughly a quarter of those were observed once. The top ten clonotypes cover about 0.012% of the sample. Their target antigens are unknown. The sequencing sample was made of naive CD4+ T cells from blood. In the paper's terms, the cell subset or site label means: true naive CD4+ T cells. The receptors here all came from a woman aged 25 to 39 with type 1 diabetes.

In DNA form, the CDR3 reads TGCAGCGTTGAAGGCGGGAGTAATGAGCAGTTCTTC. Its translation: CSVEGGSNEQFF. The chain carries TRBV29-1 and TRBJ2-1, with TRBD2 matching 7 bases. Germline CDR1 SQVTM, CDR2 ANQGSEA. Losses at the gene ends were 1 base for V and 7 bases for J; bases not matched to a gene: 1. The CDR3 totals 12 residues.

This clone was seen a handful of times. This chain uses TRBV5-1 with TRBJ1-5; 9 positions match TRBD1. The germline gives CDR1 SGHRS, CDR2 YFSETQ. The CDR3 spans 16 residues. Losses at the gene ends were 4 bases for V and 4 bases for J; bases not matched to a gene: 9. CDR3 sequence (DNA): TGCGCCAGCAGCCCAGACGGACAGGGGTCAAATCAGCCCCAGCATTTT. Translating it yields CASSPDGQGSNQPQHF.

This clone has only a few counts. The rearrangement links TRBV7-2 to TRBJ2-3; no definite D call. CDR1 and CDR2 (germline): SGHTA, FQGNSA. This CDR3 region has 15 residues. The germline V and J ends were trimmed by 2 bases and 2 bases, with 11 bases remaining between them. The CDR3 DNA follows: TGTGCCAGCAGCTTATTTAGTCTTATCACAGATACGCAGTATTTT. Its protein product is CASSLFSLITDTQYF.

The CDR3 loop reads CASAPKGQACRQPQHF. CDR3 DNA sequence: TGCGCCAGCGCTCCTAAAGGACAGGCCTGTCGCCAGCCCCAGCATTTT. The rearrangement uses TRBV23-1 and TRBJ1-5; 7 nucleotides line up with TRBD1. TRBV23-1 is recorded as an ORF, its role being uncertain. The CDR3 consists of 16 residues. V shed 8 bases and J 7 bases; nucleotides not matched to a gene: 17.

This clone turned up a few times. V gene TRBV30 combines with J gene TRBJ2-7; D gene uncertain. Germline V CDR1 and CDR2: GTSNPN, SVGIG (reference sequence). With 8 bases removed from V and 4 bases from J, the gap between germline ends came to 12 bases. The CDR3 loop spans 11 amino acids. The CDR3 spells CARATQYEQYF. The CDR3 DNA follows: TGTGCCAGAGCGACCCAGTACGAGCAGTACTTC.

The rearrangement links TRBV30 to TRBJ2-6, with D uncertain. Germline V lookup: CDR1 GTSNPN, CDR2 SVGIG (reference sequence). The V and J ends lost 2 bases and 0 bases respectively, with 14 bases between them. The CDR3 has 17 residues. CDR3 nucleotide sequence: TGTGCCTGGAGTCCCGTTAGAGTAAGCTCTGGGGCCAACGTCCTGACTTTC. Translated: CAWSPVRVSSGANVLTF.